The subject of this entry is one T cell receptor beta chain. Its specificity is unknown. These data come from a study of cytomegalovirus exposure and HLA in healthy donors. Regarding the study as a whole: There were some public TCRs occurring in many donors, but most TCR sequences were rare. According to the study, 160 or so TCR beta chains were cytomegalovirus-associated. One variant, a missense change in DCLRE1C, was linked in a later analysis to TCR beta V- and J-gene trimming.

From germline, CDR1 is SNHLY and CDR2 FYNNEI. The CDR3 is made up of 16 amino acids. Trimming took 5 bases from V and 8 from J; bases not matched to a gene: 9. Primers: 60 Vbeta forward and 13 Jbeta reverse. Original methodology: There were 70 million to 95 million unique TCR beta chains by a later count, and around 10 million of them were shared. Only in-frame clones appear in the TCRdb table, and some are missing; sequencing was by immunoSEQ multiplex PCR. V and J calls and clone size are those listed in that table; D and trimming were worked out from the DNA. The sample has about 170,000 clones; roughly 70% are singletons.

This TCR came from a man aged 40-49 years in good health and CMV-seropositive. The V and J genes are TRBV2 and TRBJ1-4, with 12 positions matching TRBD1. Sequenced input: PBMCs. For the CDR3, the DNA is TGTGCCAGCAGTTTGGGACAGGGGGCGTCTTGGGAAAAACTGTTTTTT. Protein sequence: CASSLGQGASWEKLFF.